This T cell receptor beta chain derives from a study of OX40 agonist ivuxolimab in advanced cancers. The protocol was immunoSEQ multiplex PCR, while the TCRdb copy is restricted to in-frame clones and leaves out a portion. The sample records tens of thousands of clones, about 90% being singletons. CDR3 length: 14 residues. Trimming left V 6 bases short and J 6 bases short, with 14 bases between. Germline V CDR1 and CDR2: SGHNT, YENEEA. The V gene is TRBV11-3, the J gene TRBJ2-2; D might be TRBD1 or TRBD2, each matching 6 bases. The clonotype originates from an adult with an advanced solid tumor such as melanoma, head and neck, liver or kidney cancer. The source was CD4+ or CD8+ T cells sorted from blood, collected in a trial of the OX40 agonist ivuxolimab. The chain's CDR3 is CASSPWGASGELFF. CDR3 coding DNA: TGTGCCAGCAGTCCCTGGGGGGCCTCCGGGGAGCTGTTTTTT. Variable domain in full (rest from reference TRBV11-3 and TRBJ2-2): EAGVVQSPRYKIIEKKQPVAFWCNPISGHNTLYWYLQNLGQGPELLIRYENEEAVDDSQLPKDRFSAERLKGVDSTLKIQPAELGDSAVYLCASSPWGASGELFFGEGSRLTVL.